The rows below give T cell receptor beta chains drawn from one sample of a study of blood T cell repertoires in COVID-19. The table came from immunoSEQ multiplex PCR; TCRdb's copy has only in-frame clones and leaves some out. This table has about 59,000 clones, approximately 79% appearing once. Sequencing was carried out using peripheral blood. Receptors originate from a woman between 70 and 85 years old with acute or convalescent COVID-19. Each CDR3 is given with its conserved first and last residue. Each record gives: J gene, V gene, clone size, D gene, CDR3 DNA, CDR3 protein. D genes are given only for firm matches. Part of the rows lack a size; the others show once, few, many or a class for expanded clones.

J gene: TRBJ1-1; V gene: TRBV3-1/TRBV3-2; clone size: -; D gene: TRBD1; CDR3 DNA: TGTGCCAGCAGCCAAGAGACAGGGGGGACTGAAGCTTTCTTT; CDR3 protein: CASSQETGGTEAFF
J gene: TRBJ1-4; V gene: TRBV18; clone size: -; D gene: -; CDR3 DNA: TGTGCCAGCTCACCATCTCAGGGTGGCTTAAATGAAAAACTGTTTTTT; CDR3 protein: CASSPSQGGLNEKLFF
J gene: TRBJ1-2; V gene: TRBV4-2; clone size: -; D gene: -; CDR3 DNA: TGTGCCAGCAGCCAAACGTGGACTGAGGCTCGGGGCTACACCTTC; CDR3 protein: CASSQTWTEARGYTF
J gene: TRBJ1-1; V gene: TRBV5-1; clone size: -; D gene: TRBD1; CDR3 DNA: TGCGCCAGCAGCTCCCGGGACAGGGGAACTGAAGCTTTCTTT; CDR3 protein: CASSSRDRGTEAFF
J gene: TRBJ2-3; V gene: TRBV11-1; clone size: -; D gene: TRBD2; CDR3 DNA: TGTGCCAGCAGCTTAGACGTAGCGGGGGGCACAGATACGCAGTATTTT; CDR3 protein: CASSLDVAGGTDTQYF
J gene: TRBJ2-2; V gene: TRBV3-1/TRBV3-2; clone size: -; D gene: -; CDR3 DNA: TGTGCCAGCAGCCTGGTGGGCAGTTGGATGTCCGGGGAGCTGTTTTTT; CDR3 protein: CASSLVGSWMSGELFF
J gene: TRBJ2-1; V gene: TRBV20-1; clone size: -; D gene: -; CDR3 DNA: TGCAGTGCTAGTTCATTAGGGGGGGCGCATTCCTACAATGAGCAGTTCTTC; CDR3 protein: CSASSLGGAHSYNEQFF
J gene: TRBJ2-2; V gene: TRBV2; clone size: -; D gene: -; CDR3 DNA: TGTGCCAGCAGCGCGAACACCGGGGAGCTGTTTTTT; CDR3 protein: CASSANTGELFF
J gene: TRBJ2-7; V gene: TRBV19; clone size: -; D gene: TRBD1; CDR3 DNA: TGTGCCAGTAGTTCTAGCCGGGACAGATACTACGAGCAGTACTTC; CDR3 protein: CASSSSRDRYYEQYF
J gene: TRBJ2-7; V gene: TRBV5-1; clone size: few; D gene: TRBD1; CDR3 DNA: TGCGCCAGCAGCGACGGACAGGGTTGGGACTACGAGCAGTACTTC; CDR3 protein: CASSDGQGWDYEQYF
J gene: TRBJ2-3; V gene: TRBV6-2/TRBV6-3; clone size: -; D gene: TRBD2; CDR3 DNA: TGTGCCAGCAGTTACACGGGGACTAGCGGACTCAGGGATACGCAGTATTTT; CDR3 protein: CASSYTGTSGLRDTQYF
J gene: TRBJ2-3; V gene: TRBV5-1; clone size: -; D gene: TRBD2; CDR3 DNA: TGCGCCAGCAGCTTGGGTACTAGCGGGGGTGCAGATACGCAGTATTTT; CDR3 protein: CASSLGTSGGADTQYF
J gene: TRBJ1-1; V gene: TRBV7-9; clone size: once; D gene: TRBD1; CDR3 DNA: TGTGCCAGCACAAGACAGGGGTTCACTGAAGCTTTCTTT; CDR3 protein: CASTRQGFTEAFF
J gene: TRBJ2-7; V gene: TRBV2; clone size: -; D gene: -; CDR3 DNA: TGTGCCAGCAGTGAAAACAGGGAACCCTCCTACGAGCAGTACTTC; CDR3 protein: CASSENREPSYEQYF
J gene: TRBJ2-5; V gene: TRBV7-3; clone size: -; D gene: TRBD2; CDR3 DNA: TGTGCCAGCAGCTTAGCGGGGGGGTACCAAGAGACCCAGTACTTC; CDR3 protein: CASSLAGGYQETQYF
J gene: TRBJ1-1; V gene: TRBV19; clone size: -; D gene: -; CDR3 DNA: TGTGCCAGTAACGGCAGGGCAGTCACTGAAGCTTTCTTT; CDR3 protein: CASNGRAVTEAFF
J gene: TRBJ1-4; V gene: TRBV7-2; clone size: -; D gene: -; CDR3 DNA: TGTGCCAGCAGCTCAGATCTTAGGGCAGGGCCAGAAAAACTGTTTTTT; CDR3 protein: CASSSDLRAGPEKLFF
J gene: TRBJ2-5; V gene: TRBV5-1; clone size: -; D gene: TRBD2; CDR3 DNA: TGCGCCAGCAGCCTTAGCGGGGGGGATCCCCGGGAGACCCAGTACTTC; CDR3 protein: CASSLSGGDPRETQYF
J gene: TRBJ2-1; V gene: TRBV7-3; clone size: -; D gene: -; CDR3 DNA: TGTGCCAGCAGCCCGATAGGGGGGGGGAGTTACAATGAGCAGTTCTTC; CDR3 protein: CASSPIGGGSYNEQFF
J gene: TRBJ1-1; V gene: TRBV30; clone size: -; D gene: -; CDR3 DNA: TGTGCCTGGAGTCGACCAGGGGTTCGGCGCACTGAAGCTTTCTTT; CDR3 protein: CAWSRPGVRRTEAFF
J gene: TRBJ2-7; V gene: TRBV28; clone size: -; D gene: -; CDR3 DNA: TGTGCCAGCAGTTTATTGGGAGTCCACGAGCAGTACTTC; CDR3 protein: CASSLLGVHEQYF
J gene: TRBJ2-5; V gene: TRBV7-8; clone size: -; D gene: -; CDR3 DNA: TGTGCCAGCAGCGCCGGACAGCAGGAGACCCAGTACTTC; CDR3 protein: CASSAGQQETQYF
J gene: TRBJ2-3; V gene: TRBV5-4; clone size: -; D gene: -; CDR3 DNA: TGTGCCAGCAGCTATATCTTCGAGCCAGATACGCAGTATTTT; CDR3 protein: CASSYIFEPDTQYF
J gene: TRBJ1-5; V gene: TRBV2; clone size: -; D gene: -; CDR3 DNA: TGTGCCAGCAGTGAAGCGCGGCAGGGCACCCAGCATTTT; CDR3 protein: CASSEARQGTQHF
J gene: TRBJ2-7; V gene: TRBV11-2; clone size: -; D gene: TRBD1; CDR3 DNA: TGTGCCAGCAGCTCGATGACTGCCGGGACAGACCTTAGGCAGTACTTC; CDR3 protein: CASSSMTAGTDLRQYF